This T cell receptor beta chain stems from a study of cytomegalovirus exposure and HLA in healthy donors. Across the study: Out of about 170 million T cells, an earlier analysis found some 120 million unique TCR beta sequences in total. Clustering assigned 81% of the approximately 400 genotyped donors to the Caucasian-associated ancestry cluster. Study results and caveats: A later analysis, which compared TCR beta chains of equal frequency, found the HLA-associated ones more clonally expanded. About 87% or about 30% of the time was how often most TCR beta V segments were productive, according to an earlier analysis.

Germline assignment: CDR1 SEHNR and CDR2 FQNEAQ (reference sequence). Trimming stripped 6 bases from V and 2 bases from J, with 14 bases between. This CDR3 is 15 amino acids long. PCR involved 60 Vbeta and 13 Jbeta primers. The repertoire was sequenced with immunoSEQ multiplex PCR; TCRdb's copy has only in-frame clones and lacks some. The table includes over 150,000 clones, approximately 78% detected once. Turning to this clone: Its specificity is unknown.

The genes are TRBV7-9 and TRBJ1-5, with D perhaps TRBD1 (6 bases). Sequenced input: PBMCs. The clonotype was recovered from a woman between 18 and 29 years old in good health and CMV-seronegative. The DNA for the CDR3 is TGTGCCAGCAGTTTGCGGGAGGGGGGCAATCAGCCCCAGCATTTT. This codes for CASSLREGGNQPQHF.